The 22 T cell receptor beta chains given below trace back to one sample, sequenced in a study of blood T cell repertoires in COVID-19. Libraries were prepared by immunoSEQ multiplex PCR; TCRdb keeps only in-frame clonotypes and omits some of them. This sample has approximately 140,000 clones; 84% occur once, and the top ten carry 5.5%. Sequencing used PBMCs or T cells enriched from blood (not recorded which). The receptors were gathered from a man aged 40-55 years with acute COVID-19.

The chain uses TRBV30 and TRBJ1-6, with D perhaps TRBD1 (5 bases). V lost 4 bases and J 10 bases, leaving 20 bases between the germline ends. Germline CDR1 is GTSNPN and CDR2 is SVGIG (reference sequence). The CDR3 spans 15 residues. CDR3 sequence: CAWTRWGGPKSPLHF. The CDR3 nucleotides are TGTGCCTGGACCCGATGGGGGGGTCCCAAGTCACCCCTCCACTTT.

This clone was picked up a small number of times. The chain is built from TRBV6-2 or TRBV6-3 and TRBJ2-7; 7 nucleotides line up with TRBD1. CDR1 and CDR2 (germline): MNHEY, SVGEGT. This CDR3 has 15 residues. The trim removed 6 bases at V and 5 bases at J, leaving 13 bases unmatched. The CDR3 nucleotides are TGTGCCAGCAGCCCAATGACAGGGAAAATCCACGAGCAGTACTTC. It encodes CASSPMTGKIHEQYF.

There are a few counts of this clone. The chain links TRBV18 to TRBJ2-1; TRBD2 agrees at 8 bases. Germline values: CDR1 KGHSH, CDR2 LQKENI. The CDR3 consists of 13 residues. With 6 bases clipped from V and 7 bases from J, the junction kept 5 bases outside the gene matches. CDR3 sequence (DNA): TGTGCCAGCTCCGGTGGCGGGGGGAATGAGCAGTTCTTC. Protein: CASSGGGGNEQFF.

CDR3 in amino acids: CASNPSGAYNEQFF. Written as DNA, the CDR3 is TGTGCCAGCAACCCCAGCGGGGCCTACAATGAGCAGTTCTTC. The gene calls are TRBV6-2 or TRBV6-3 and TRBJ2-1; 7 bases agree with TRBD2. The germline CDR1 and CDR2 sequences are MNHEY and SVGEGT. The ends lost 7 bases at V and 2 bases at J; junction bases unmatched: 5. The CDR3 loop spans 14 amino acids.

The chain links TRBV4-1 to TRBJ1-3; TRBD1 might be the D (5 bases). CDR3 length equals 17 residues. Trimming cost V 3 bases and J 2 bases, with 17 bases left between them. In germline, CDR1 is MGHRA, CDR2 YSYEKL. CDR3 in amino acids: CASSQGRQGGPGNTIYF. CDR3 sequence (DNA): TGCGCCAGCAGCCAGGGGCGGCAGGGAGGACCTGGAAACACCATATATTTT.

V is TRBV18 and J is TRBJ1-1; 8 positions match TRBD1. This CDR3 is 16 amino acids long. Germline loops: CDR1 KGHSH, CDR2 LQKENI. After removal of 3 bases from V and 0 bases from J, the junction contained 6 bases not matched to a gene. The CDR3 DNA reads as TGTGCCAGCTCACCCCTGGCAGGGGGCTTGAACACTGAAGCTTTCTTT. Protein: CASSPLAGGLNTEAFF.

In this sample, this clone turned up many times. The rearrangement uses TRBV5-1 and TRBJ1-6, with D perhaps matching TRBD1 (5 bases). V was shortened by 3 bases and J by 8 bases, with 15 bases between the two germline ends. CDR3 length equals 15 residues. The germline CDR1 and CDR2 sequences are SGHRS and YFSETQ. CDR3 loop: CASSWGVGLDSPLHF. In DNA, the CDR3 is TGCGCCAGCAGCTGGGGCGTTGGGTTAGATTCACCCCTCCACTTT.

The chain uses TRBV28 and TRBJ2-4, with D possibly being TRBD1 (5 bases). The CDR3 consists of 15 residues. Germline loops: CDR1 MDHEN, CDR2 SYDVKM. V was cut by 1 base and J by 3 bases, with 10 bases left in between. The DNA for the CDR3 is TGTGCCAGCAGTTTATCAGGGTATGGCAAAAACATTCAGTACTTC. Protein sequence: CASSLSGYGKNIQYF.

The chain joins TRBV28 to TRBJ1-5; 8 bases match TRBD1. This CDR3 region has 13 residues. Germline V CDR1 and CDR2: MDHEN, SYDVKM. The trim removed 5 bases at V and 6 bases at J, leaving 3 bases unmatched. CDR3 bases: TGTGCCAGCAGTGCTGACAGGGGTCAGCCCCAGCATTTT. Its protein product is CASSADRGQPQHF.

The gene calls are TRBV3-1 (or the pseudogene TRBV3-2) and TRBJ1-5; no firm D call. V lost 3 bases and J lost 5, with 8 bases in between. CDR1 is LGHDT and CDR2 is YNNKEL in the germline V gene (reference sequence). This CDR3 has 13 amino acids. Written as DNA, the CDR3 is TGTGCCAGCAGCCAGAATTTAGATCAGCCCCAGCATTTT. Translated: CASSQNLDQPQHF.

The V and J genes are TRBV11-3 and TRBJ2-3; perhaps TRBD2 as D (7 bases). This CDR3 contains 16 residues. Germline loops: CDR1 SGHNT, CDR2 YENEEA. The V end lost 3 bases, the J end lost 1 base, and 14 bases lay between the germline ends. The CDR3 DNA is TGTGCCAGCAGCTTGAGGGGGGGCCCGGGCACAGATACGCAGTATTTT. It is translated as CASSLRGGPGTDTQYF.

The chain uses TRBV9 and TRBJ2-2; 9 bases match TRBD1. The CDR3 extends over 18 amino acids. The germline V gene has CDR1 SGDLS and CDR2 YYNGEE. With 10 bases clipped from V and 5 bases from J, the junction kept 21 bases outside the gene matches. CDR3 coding DNA: TGTGCCTCTACCTCTAAACAGGGGGCGCATGAAACGACCGGGGAGCTGTTTTTT. Translation gives CASTSKQGAHETTGELFF.

V usage is TRBV25-1 and J usage is TRBJ1-1, with D unresolved. CDR1 is MGHDK and CDR2 is SYGVNS in the germline V gene. V dropped 1 base and J dropped 1 base, with 10 bases sitting between them. The CDR3 contains 15 residues. This chain's CDR3 is CASSESTRPNTEAFF. The CDR3 DNA is TGTGCCAGCAGTGAATCCACCAGGCCGAACACTGAAGCTTTCTTT.

The chain has TRBV12-3 or TRBV12-4 and TRBJ1-5; no clear D. The V end was cut by 2 bases, the J end by 7 bases, with 9 bases between. The CDR3 runs to 13 residues. In DNA, the CDR3 is TGTGCCAGCAGTTTACCGAGTAGACAGCCCCAGCATTTT. Its translation is CASSLPSRQPQHF.

The chain recombines TRBV9 with TRBJ1-5; possibly TRBD1 for D (5 bases). The CDR3 length is 14 residues. V lost 8 bases and J lost 8, with 20 bases in between. Germline CDR1 and CDR2: SGDLS and YYNGEE. The CDR3 nucleotides are TGTGCCAGGCGGGACGGCCGCCCTTTAGAGCCCCAGCATTTT. Translation gives CARRDGRPLEPQHF.

A note on this clone: This sample also contains other DNA sequences that code for the same CDR3. The J gene is TRBJ2-7, the V gene TRBV4-1; 7 bases match TRBD1. Germline values: CDR1 MGHRA, CDR2 YSYEKL. V gave up 1 base and J gave up 2 bases; unmatched junction bases: 5. This CDR3 is 15 amino acids long. The CDR3 here is CASSQGQGGTYEQYF. CDR3 coding DNA: TGCGCCAGCAGCCAAGGACAGGGTGGGACCTACGAGCAGTACTTC.

The rearrangement uses TRBV9 and TRBJ1-2, with D uncertain. The germline V and J ends were trimmed by 0 bases and 5 bases, with 14 bases remaining between them. Germline V CDR1 and CDR2: SGDLS, YYNGEE. This CDR3 comprises 15 residues. The CDR3: CASSVDLALTYGYTF. The CDR3 DNA reads TGTGCCAGCAGCGTAGACCTCGCCCTCACTTATGGCTACACCTTC.

This clone was detected a few times. The chain joins TRBV5-1 to TRBJ2-7; no clear D. V shed 5 bases and J shed 2 bases, with 14 bases lying between them. This CDR3 is built from 14 residues. Germline loops: CDR1 SGHRS, CDR2 YFSETQ. CDR3 residues: CASRVAGPTYEQYF. The CDR3, as DNA: TGCGCCAGCAGGGTGGCAGGCCCCACCTACGAGCAGTACTTC. Looking up the rest from reference TRBV5-1 and TRBJ2-7 gives the full variable domain: KAGVTQTPRYLIKTRGQQVTLSCSPISGHRSVSWYQQTPGQGLQFLFEYFSETQRNKGNFPGRFSGRQFSNSRSEMNVSTLELGDSALYLCASRVAGPTYEQYFGPGTRLTVT.

V is TRBV11-2 and J is TRBJ2-7; D gene unclear. In germline, CDR1 is SGHAT, CDR2 FQNNGV. The CDR3 runs to 15 residues. V was cut by 3 bases and J by 0 bases, with 12 bases left in between. CDR3 loop: CASSFSRGTSYEQYF. The CDR3 DNA reads TGTGCCAGCAGCTTTTCACGAGGTACCTCCTACGAGCAGTACTTC.

J is TRBJ1-5 and V is TRBV21-1. TRBV21-1 is designated a pseudogene. This CDR3 contains 19 residues. The CDR3 bases are TGTGCCAGCAGCAAAGCCCTAGACGGAGGGGCAAGTTTCGATCAGCCCCAGCATTTT. It codes for CASSKALDGGASFDQPQHF.

This clone was observed a handful of times. The chain couples TRBV23-1 to TRBJ2-5; the D is unclear. TRBV23-1 is given ORF status, its function remaining uncertain. V lost 3 bases and J 0 bases, leaving 5 bases between the germline ends. The CDR3 contains 13 residues. CDR3 protein: CASSHEYQETQYF. CDR3 sequence (DNA): TGCGCCAGCAGTCATGAGTACCAAGAGACCCAGTACTTC.

This chain joins TRBV6-5 and TRBJ1-1, with D perhaps matching TRBD1 (5 bases). Between the trimmed V and J ends, which lost 5 bases and 4 bases, there was a span of 14 bases. The CDR3 contains 14 residues. From germline, CDR1 is MNHEY and CDR2 SVGAGI. The CDR3 loop is CASSISKGATEAFF. The CDR3 nucleotides read TGTGCCAGCAGTATTAGTAAAGGGGCCACTGAAGCTTTCTTT.